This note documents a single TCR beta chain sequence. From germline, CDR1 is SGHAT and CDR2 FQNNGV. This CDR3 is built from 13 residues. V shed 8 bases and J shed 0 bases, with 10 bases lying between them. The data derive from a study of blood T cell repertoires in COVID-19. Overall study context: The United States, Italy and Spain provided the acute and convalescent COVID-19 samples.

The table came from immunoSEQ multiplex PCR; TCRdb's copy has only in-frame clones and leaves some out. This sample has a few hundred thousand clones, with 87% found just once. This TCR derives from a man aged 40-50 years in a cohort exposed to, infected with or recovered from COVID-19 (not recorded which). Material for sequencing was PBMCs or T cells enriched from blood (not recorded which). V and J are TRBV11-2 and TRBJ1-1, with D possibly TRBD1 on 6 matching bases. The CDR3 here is CASSGHLNTEAFF. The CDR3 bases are TGTGCCAGCTCGGGACACCTGAACACTGAAGCTTTCTTT.